The 16 T cell receptor beta chains given below trace back to one sample, sequenced in a study of T cells in Graves' hyperthyroidism and ophthalmopathy. RNA transcripts gave rise to amplified TCR beta CDR3 regions. Initially, a first-round RT-PCR of the TCR CDR3 employed the HTBI primer set. One entry per CDR3 protein results from TCRdb running MiXCR on the multiplex PCR reads. The table lists about 400,000 distinct CDR3 sequences, around 15% of them singletons, with 25% to 30% in the top ten. The sample taken for sequencing was blood. The receptors were sampled from a man aged 50 to 59 with Graves' ophthalmopathy.

In its sample, this clonotype was seen a few times. V usage is TRBV9 and J usage is TRBJ1-4; D is unclear. V lost 0 bases, J lost 0 bases, and 9 bases lay in between. CDR3 size: 16 residues. Germline V gives CDR1 SGDLS, CDR2 YYNGEE. The CDR3, as DNA: TGTGCCAGCAGCGTAGGTGGGGTTGCAACTAATGAAAAACTGTTTTTT. It yields the protein CASSVGGVATNEKLFF.

This clonotype was seen more than once but under ten times. This chain uses TRBV6-2 or TRBV6-3 with TRBJ2-5; no clear D. The CDR3 has 12 amino acids. Trimming pared 6 bases from V and 4 bases from J, leaving 9 bases between. Germline loops: CDR1 MNHEY, CDR2 SVGEGT. CDR3 nucleotides: TGTGCCAGCAGGGCGGTGGTAGAGACCCAGTACTTC. Encoded protein: CASRAVVETQYF.

Of note for this clonotype: A much larger clone lies a single base off, so this may be a read error. CDR3 region: CAWSRSRQGDGELFF. The CDR3 region has the DNA TGTGCCTGGAGTCGCTCCCGACAGGGGGACGGGGAGCTGTTTTTT. The chain couples TRBV30 to TRBJ2-2; TRBD1 agrees at 9 bases. CDR1 GTSNPN and CDR2 SVGIG come from the germline V gene (reference sequence). The CDR3 sequence is 15 residues long. The J segment lost 7 bases and the V segment lost 2 bases, leaving 8 bases of the junction unmatched.

The chain links TRBV5-6 to TRBJ2-7, with D perhaps matching TRBD1 (5 bases). There are 13 residues in the CDR3. The V gene lost 6 bases and the J gene lost 4 bases, with 14 bases spanning the gap. The germline CDR1 and CDR2 sequences are SGHDT and YYEEEE. CDR3 DNA: TGTGCCAGCAACAAAGACAGAGCTTACGAGCAGTACTTC. Translated, it gives CASNKDRAYEQYF.

The chain joins TRBV20-1 to TRBJ1-4, with D possibly matching TRBD1 (6 bases). The V end was cut by 5 bases, the J end by 7 bases, with 8 bases between. The V gene's germline CDR1 is DFQATT and CDR2 SNEGSKA (reference sequence). This CDR3 has 11 residues. For the CDR3, the DNA is TGCAGTGCTGCGGACAGTGAAAAACTGTTTTTT. Translation gives CSAADSEKLFF.

The chain recombines TRBV28 with TRBJ2-4; D perhaps matches TRBD2 (6 bases). Trimming pared 6 bases from V and 3 bases from J, leaving 18 bases between. The CDR3 sequence is 16 residues long. Germline V lookup: CDR1 MDHEN, CDR2 SYDVKM. CDR3: CASSLLSGSNKNIQYF. The CDR3 nucleotides read TGTGCCAGCAGCCTTCTTTCCGGGAGCAACAAAAACATTCAGTACTTC.

There are many counts of this clonotype. J is TRBJ2-3 and V is TRBV29-1, with 10 nucleotides matching TRBD2. The CDR3 runs to 17 residues. J was trimmed by 4 bases and V by 0 bases; bases with no gene match: 10. Germline CDR1 is SQVTM and CDR2 is ANQGSEA. The CDR3 sequence is CSVEEKSGTSAPDTQYF. DNA of the CDR3: TGCAGCGTTGAAGAAAAGTCCGGGACTAGCGCCCCAGATACGCAGTATTTT.

There are many counts of this clonotype. This chain connects TRBV29-1 to TRBJ2-7, with no clear D. Germline V CDR1 and CDR2: SQVTM, ANQGSEA. CDR3 length: 14 residues. V dropped 1 base and J dropped 3 bases, with 13 bases sitting between them. The CDR3 spells CSVEAGSGVYEQYF. The CDR3 region has the DNA TGCAGCGTTGAAGCGGGTTCCGGCGTCTACGAGCAGTACTTC.

This clonotype came up many times. The V gene is TRBV7-2, the J gene TRBJ2-1; 8 nucleotides line up with TRBD2. Germline CDR1 is SGHTA and CDR2 is FQGNSA. This CDR3 contains 15 residues. Trimming at V came to 5 bases and at J to 5 bases, leaving 8 bases not matched to a gene. For the CDR3, the DNA is TGTGCCAGCAGCGCCTTACCGGGACTAGACAATGAGCAGTTCTTC. As protein: CASSALPGLDNEQFF.

This clonotype was counted at least ten times. This chain links TRBV13 with TRBJ2-2; TRBD2 aligns across 8 bases. The germline V gene encodes CDR1 PRHDT and CDR2 FYEKMQ (reference sequence). After removal of 5 bases from V and 1 base from J, the junction contained 3 bases not matched to a gene. The CDR3 is made up of 15 amino acids. CDR3 bases: TGTGCCAGCAGCCCCAGCGGGAGGAACACCGGGGAGCTGTTTTTT. This translates into CASSPSGRNTGELFF.

The J gene is TRBJ2-5, the V gene TRBV4-1, with TRBD2 matching 8 bases. This CDR3 is 18 amino acids long. The J segment lost 0 bases and the V segment lost 1 base, leaving 10 bases of the junction unmatched. The germline V gene encodes CDR1 MGHRA and CDR2 YSYEKL. CDR3: CASSQAPRGGGHQETQYF. The CDR3 nucleotides are TGCGCCAGCAGCCAAGCCCCCCGGGGGGGAGGCCACCAAGAGACCCAGTACTTC.

This clonotype came up a few times. V usage is TRBV29-1 and J usage is TRBJ2-7; 8 nucleotides line up with TRBD2. With 7 bases clipped from V and 4 bases from J, the junction kept 6 bases outside the gene matches. The CDR3 runs to 12 residues. The germline V gene encodes CDR1 SQVTM and CDR2 ANQGSEA. In nucleotides, the CDR3 is TGCAGCGCCGGCGGGGGGCCGTACGAGCAGTACTTC. Its translation: CSAGGGPYEQYF.

This clonotype came up many times. The rearrangement links TRBV28 to TRBJ2-1; 7 bases align to TRBD1. The CDR3 consists of 14 residues. The junction had 8 bases not matched to a gene; V was cut back by 6 bases and J by 6 bases. The germline V gene encodes CDR1 MDHEN and CDR2 SYDVKM. This CDR3 reads CASRGTAGLNEQFF. The CDR3 nucleotides are TGTGCCAGCAGGGGGACAGCCGGGCTCAATGAGCAGTTCTTC.

This clonotype came up many times. This chain joins TRBV5-1 and TRBJ2-2; D might be TRBD1 or TRBD2, each matching 5 bases. This CDR3 spans 16 amino acids. V was pared by 0 bases and J by 0 bases, with 9 bases between. CDR1 and CDR2 (germline): SGHRS, YFSETQ. The CDR3 is CASSLVGPANTGELFF. In DNA form, the CDR3 reads TGCGCCAGCAGCTTGGTGGGACCAGCGAACACCGGGGAGCTGTTTTTT.

This clonotype appeared a few times. J is TRBJ2-3 and V is TRBV7-9, with 8 bases fitting TRBD2. Germline CDR1 reads SEHNR; CDR2 reads FQNEAQ (reference sequence). CDR3 length: 16 residues. The V gene end was trimmed by 5 bases and the J gene end by 1 base; junction bases not matched to a gene: 8. The DNA of the CDR3 is TGTGCCAGCAGCCCAAGGTTACTAGCGGGCACAGATACGCAGTATTTT. It yields the protein CASSPRLLAGTDTQYF.

This clonotype was detected many times. The CDR3 coding sequence is TGTGCCAGCAGTGAATTTCCCAAAGCAAGCTCCTACAATGAGCAGTTCTTC. Translation gives CASSEFPKASSYNEQFF. V is TRBV6-1 and J is TRBJ2-1; D unclear. This CDR3 has 17 residues. The V gene lost 2 bases and the J gene lost 0 bases, with 14 bases spanning the gap. Germline assignment: CDR1 MNHNS and CDR2 SASEGT.